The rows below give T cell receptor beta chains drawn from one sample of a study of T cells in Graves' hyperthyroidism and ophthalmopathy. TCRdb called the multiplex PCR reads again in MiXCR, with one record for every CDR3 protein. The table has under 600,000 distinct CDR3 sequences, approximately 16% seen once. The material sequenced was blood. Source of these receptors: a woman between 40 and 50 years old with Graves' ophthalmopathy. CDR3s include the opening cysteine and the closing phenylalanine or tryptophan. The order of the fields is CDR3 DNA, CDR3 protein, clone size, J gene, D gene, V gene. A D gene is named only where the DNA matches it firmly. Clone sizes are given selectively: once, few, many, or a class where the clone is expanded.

TGTGCCAGCAGCTTAGCGGCGGGAGGGAGATACGAGCAGTACTTC CASSLAAGGRYEQYF many TRBJ2-7 TRBD2 TRBV11-2
TGTGCCAGCAGCCCAAGACTAGCGTCCACAGATACGCAGTATTTT CASSPRLASTDTQYF many TRBJ2-3 TRBD2 TRBV2
TGTGCCATTGGGCGGACTAGCGGGGGGAATGAGCAGTTCTTC CAIGRTSGGNEQFF once TRBJ2-1 TRBD2 TRBV10-3
TGTGCCAGCAGTGGGGGTATCCCCCCCGGGGCCAACGTCCTGACCTTC CASSGGIPPGANVLTF . TRBJ2-6 . TRBV2
TGCAGTGCAGGGGGGAGGGTGGACTATGGCTACACCTTC CSAGGRVDYGYTF . TRBJ1-2 . TRBV20-1
TGTGCCAGCAGCCCAGATCCTACGGGGATCAATGAGCAGTTCTTC CASSPDPTGINEQFF many TRBJ2-1 . TRBV7-3
TGTGCCAGCAGCTCCCTGAATGAGCAGTTCTTC CASSSLNEQFF many TRBJ2-1 . TRBV11-2
TGTGCCAGCAGCTTGACGCTAGCGGGGGCTGCAGATACGCAGTATTTT CASSLTLAGAADTQYF many TRBJ2-3 TRBD2 TRBV5-6
TGCGCCAGCAGCCAAGAATCGGGCTTAGTAGCGGGGGGTGGGTTCTGGGAGACCCAGTACTTC CASSQESGLVAGGGFWETQYF . TRBJ2-5 TRBD2 TRBV4-1
TGCAGTGCTAGTAAGGGGACAGGACACATGAACACTGAAGCTTTCTTT CSASKGTGHMNTEAFF many TRBJ1-1 TRBD1 TRBV20-1
TGCAGCGTTGCTAGCGGAAGCACAGATACGCAGTATTTT CSVASGSTDTQYF many TRBJ2-3 TRBD2 TRBV29-1
TGTGCCAGCAGGGGTCACAACAATGAGCAGTTCTTC CASRGHNNEQFF few TRBJ2-1 . TRBV12-3/TRBV12-4
TGTGCCAGCCGTGGGAAGGGGCCGATCTACGAGCAGTACTTC CASRGKGPIYEQYF many TRBJ2-7 . TRBV2
TGTGCCAGCAGCTTAATGGACAGTTACTATGGCTACACCTTC CASSLMDSYYGYTF . TRBJ1-2 . TRBV13
TGCAGTGCTAGTCGAACAGGGTTAAGCGAGCAGTACTTC CSASRTGLSEQYF many TRBJ2-7 . TRBV20-1
TGTGCCAGCAGCCAAGGGGGATCTAATGAAAAACTGTTTTTT CASSQGGSNEKLFF many TRBJ1-4 . TRBV4-2
TGCGCCAGCAGCTTGACTGGCAGCAATGAGCAGTTCTTC CASSLTGSNEQFF . TRBJ2-1 . TRBV5-1
TGTGCCAGCATTTGGAGGGAAGCATTTGGTGAGCAGTTCTTC CASIWREAFGEQFF many TRBJ2-1 . TRBV12-3/TRBV12-4
TGTGCCAGCAGTTTATCGAGATCTAACTATGGCTACACCTTC CASSLSRSNYGYTF many TRBJ1-2 . TRBV27
TGCAGTGCGGTCTCTGGGGCCAACGTCCTGACTTTC CSAVSGANVLTF few TRBJ2-6 . TRBV20-1
TGTGCCAGCTCAGCGACGACGATCCCCGGGACAGGCGCCGACCCTAACTATGGCTACACCTTC CASSATTIPGTGADPNYGYTF once TRBJ1-2 TRBD1 TRBV18
TGTGCCAGCAGCTTCGGACCACCAGATACGCAGTATTTT CASSFGPPDTQYF many TRBJ2-3 . TRBV11-2
TGCAGTGCTTCTCAGGGACAGGGCAAAGATACGCAGTATTTT CSASQGQGKDTQYF . TRBJ2-3 TRBD1 TRBV20-1
TGTGCCAGCAGCTTCGGGTATTCCTACAATGAGCAGTTCTTC CASSFGYSYNEQFF many TRBJ2-1 . TRBV7-8
TGTGCCACCAGTGTGGGCCCCGTCTCAGAGACCCAGTACTTC CATSVGPVSETQYF few TRBJ2-5 . TRBV24-1
TGTGCCAGCAGTGTGACAGGGGGCAGGGACAATGAGCAGTTCTTC CASSVTGGRDNEQFF few TRBJ2-1 TRBD1 TRBV6-1